This T cell receptor beta chain comes out of a study of sequential checkpoint blockade in melanoma. Overall study: First-line arms were nivolumab then ipilimumab, or the reverse, randomized 1:1. Maintenance nivolumab came after either treatment sequence.

This sample's treatment: randomized to nivolumab then ipilimumab (arm A) or the reverse (arm B). DNA-damaging chemotherapy had not been given to any patient beforehand. Sorted cells were live CD3+CD8+, lacking CD19 and CD56, from PBMCs. Libraries were prepared by immunoSEQ multiplex PCR; TCRdb keeps only in-frame clonotypes and omits some of them. In the table there are more than 9,000 clones, about three quarters of which are singletons. Germline CDR1 and CDR2: SGHRS and YFSETQ. The germline V and J ends were trimmed by 0 bases and 9 bases, with 16 bases remaining between them. The CDR3 is made up of 15 amino acids.

The chain uses TRBV5-1 and TRBJ2-1, with no clear D. The sequences come from CD8+ T cells sorted from blood (inferred from file names), collected from a patient given nivolumab and ipilimumab in sequence. The clonotype comes from a human donor with melanoma. This CDR3 reads CASSLGPLSGSEQFF. CDR3 DNA sequence: TGCGCCAGCAGCTTGGGACCCCTATCAGGTAGTGAGCAGTTCTTC.